This T cell receptor beta chain derives from a study of shared clonotypes between healthy human individuals. With regard to this clone: Antigen specificity is unknown.

Using about 220 ng DNA, 30,000 or so T cell genomes, the sorted-subset replicate PCRs were run. Only in-frame clones appear in the TCRdb table, and some are missing; sequencing was by immunoSEQ multiplex PCR. Altogether over a million clones are present, around three quarters being singletons, with the ten largest covering 0.5% to 0.65%. The authors divided CD4+ cells into CD45RA+ naive and CD45RA-negative memory subsets. V gave up 5 bases and J gave up 8 bases, with 9 bases separating them. Germline V lookup: CDR1 SGHAT, CDR2 FQNNGV. The CDR3 contains 11 residues. Study-wide findings and caveats: Clonotypes shared by all four sorted-subset donors had higher generation probabilities than non-shared clonotypes.

The sample was memory CD4+ T cells from PBMCs. Subset defined: CD45RA-negative fraction. This TCR derives from a man aged 18 to 30 in good health. Some clones in this sample may be carry-over from other donors' samples. The V and J genes are TRBV11-2 and TRBJ1-2; D uncertain. CDR3 sequence (DNA): TGTGCCAGCAGCCAGAGAGGGGGCTACACCTTC. Translating it yields CASSQRGGYTF.